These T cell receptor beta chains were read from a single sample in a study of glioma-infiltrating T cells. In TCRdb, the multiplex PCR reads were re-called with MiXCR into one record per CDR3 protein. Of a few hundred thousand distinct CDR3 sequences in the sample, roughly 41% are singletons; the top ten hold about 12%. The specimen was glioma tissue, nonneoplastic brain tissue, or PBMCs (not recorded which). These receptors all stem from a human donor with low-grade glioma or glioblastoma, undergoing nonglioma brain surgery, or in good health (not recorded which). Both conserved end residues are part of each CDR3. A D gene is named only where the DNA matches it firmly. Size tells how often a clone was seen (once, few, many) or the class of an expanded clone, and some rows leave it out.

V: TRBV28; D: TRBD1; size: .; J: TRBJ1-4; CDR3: CASSSILLGQGGSGTNEKLFF; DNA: TGTGCCAGCAGTTCCATCTTATTAGGACAGGGAGGAAGTGGGACTAATGAAAAACTGTTTTTT
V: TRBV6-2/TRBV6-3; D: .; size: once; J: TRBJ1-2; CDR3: CASSYRRGFNSGYTF; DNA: TGTGCCAGCAGCTACCGACGGGGATTCAACTCTGGCTACACCTTC
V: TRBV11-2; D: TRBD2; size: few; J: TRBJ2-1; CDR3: CASSRRSYEREGTEQFF; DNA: TGTGCCAGCAGCCGCCGATCCTACGAGCGGGAGGGTACTGAGCAGTTCTTC
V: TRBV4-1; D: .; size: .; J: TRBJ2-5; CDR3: CASSHMGRGQETQYF; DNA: TGCGCCAGCAGCCACATGGGACGGGGGCAAGAGACCCAGTACTTC
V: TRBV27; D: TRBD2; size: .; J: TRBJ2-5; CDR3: CASSPPGLAGGETQYF; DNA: TGTGCCAGCTCACCACCGGGACTAGCGGGAGGAGAGACCCAGTACTTC
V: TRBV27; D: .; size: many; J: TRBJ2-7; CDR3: CASSYGRTNYEQYF; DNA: TGTGCCAGCAGTTACGGACGGACGAACTACGAGCAGTACTTC
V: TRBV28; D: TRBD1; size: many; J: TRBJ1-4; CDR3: CASSLRGTGGLELFF; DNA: TGTGCCAGCAGTTTAAGGGGGACAGGGGGCTTAGAACTGTTTTTT
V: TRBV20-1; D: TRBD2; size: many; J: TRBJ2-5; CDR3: CSAPGLGEETQYF; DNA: TGCAGTGCCCCGGGACTAGGAGAAGAGACCCAGTACTTC
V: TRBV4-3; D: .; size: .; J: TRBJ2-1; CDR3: CASSQVRGVGYNERFF; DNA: TGCGCCAGCAGCCAAGTGAGGGGGGTTGGTTACAATGAGCGGTTCTTC
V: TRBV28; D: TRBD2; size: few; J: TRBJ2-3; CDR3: CASSFPTSGRFKNTQYF; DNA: TGTGCCAGCAGTTTCCCCACTAGCGGGAGGTTTAAGAATACGCAGTATTTT
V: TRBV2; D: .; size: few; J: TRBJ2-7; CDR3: CASSGPPSYEQYF; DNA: TGTGCCAGCAGCGGACCACCGTCCTACGAGCAGTACTTC
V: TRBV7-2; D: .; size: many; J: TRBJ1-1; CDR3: CASSRQIEAFF; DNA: TGTGCCAGCAGCAGACAGATTGAAGCTTTCTTT
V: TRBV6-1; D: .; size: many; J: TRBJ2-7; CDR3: CASSQPPRGRVEQYF; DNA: TGTGCCAGCAGTCAACCCCCCCGGGGCCGGGTCGAGCAGTACTTC
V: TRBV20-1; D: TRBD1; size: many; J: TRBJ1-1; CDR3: CSESTGGSLAEAFF; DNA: TGCAGCGAATCGACAGGGGGGAGTTTGGCTGAAGCTTTCTTT
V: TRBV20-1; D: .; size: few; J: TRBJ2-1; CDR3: CSASGSPRNEQFF; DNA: TGCAGTGCTAGCGGGAGCCCACGCAATGAGCAGTTCTTC
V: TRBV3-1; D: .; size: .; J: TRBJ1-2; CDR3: CASSQEVSDYGYTF; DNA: TGTGCCAGCAGCCAAGAAGTATCGGACTATGGCTACACCTTC
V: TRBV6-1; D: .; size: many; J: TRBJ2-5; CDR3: CASSEWGIPPETQYF; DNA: TGTGCCAGCAGTGAATGGGGGATCCCTCCAGAGACCCAGTACTTC
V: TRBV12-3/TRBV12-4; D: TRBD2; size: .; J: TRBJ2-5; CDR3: CASSLGTSGRSNQETQYF; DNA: TGTGCCAGCAGTTTAGGGACTAGCGGGAGATCGAACCAAGAGACCCAGTACTTC
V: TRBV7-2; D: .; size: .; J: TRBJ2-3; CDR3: CASSFLGDPSTDTQYF; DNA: TGTGCCAGCAGCTTCCTCGGGGACCCTAGCACAGATACGCAGTATTTT
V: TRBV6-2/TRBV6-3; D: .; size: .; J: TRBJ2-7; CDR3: CASDVIGTGYEQYF; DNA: TGTGCCAGCGACGTTATAGGAACAGGATACGAGCAGTACTTC
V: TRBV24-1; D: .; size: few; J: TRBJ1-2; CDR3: CATSDRGNYGYTF; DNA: TGTGCCACCAGTGATCGGGGTAACTATGGCTACACCTTC
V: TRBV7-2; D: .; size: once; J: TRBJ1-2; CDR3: CASSLSRVRAPYSYTF; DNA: TGTGCCAGCAGCTTATCCCGAGTTCGGGCCCCCTATAGCTACACCTTC
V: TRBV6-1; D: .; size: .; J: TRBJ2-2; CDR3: CASSREGVNTGELFF; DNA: TGTGCCAGCAGCCGCGAGGGGGTGAACACCGGGGAGCTGTTTTTT
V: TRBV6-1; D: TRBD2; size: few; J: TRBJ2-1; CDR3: CASSEARLAGNEQFF; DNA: TGTGCCAGCAGTGAAGCGCGACTAGCGGGCAATGAGCAGTTCTTC
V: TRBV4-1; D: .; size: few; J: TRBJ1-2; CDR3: CASSTSWPSNYGYTF; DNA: TGCGCCAGCAGTACTAGTTGGCCCTCTAACTATGGCTACACCTTC